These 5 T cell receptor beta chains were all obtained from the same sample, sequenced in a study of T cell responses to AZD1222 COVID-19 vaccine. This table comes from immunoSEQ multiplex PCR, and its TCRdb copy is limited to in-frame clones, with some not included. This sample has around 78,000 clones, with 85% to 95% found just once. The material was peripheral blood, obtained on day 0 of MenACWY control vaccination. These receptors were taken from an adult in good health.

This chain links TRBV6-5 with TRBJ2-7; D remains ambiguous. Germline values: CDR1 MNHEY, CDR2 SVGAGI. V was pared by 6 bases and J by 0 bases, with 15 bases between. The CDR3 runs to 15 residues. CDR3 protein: CASSPHNANSYEQYF. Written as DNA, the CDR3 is TGTGCCAGCAGCCCCCACAACGCCAACTCCTACGAGCAGTACTTC.

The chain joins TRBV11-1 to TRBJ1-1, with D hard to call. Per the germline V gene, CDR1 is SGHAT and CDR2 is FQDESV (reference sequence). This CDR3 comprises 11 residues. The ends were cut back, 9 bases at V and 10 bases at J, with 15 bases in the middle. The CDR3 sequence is CASLTVGLAFF. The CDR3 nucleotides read TGTGCCAGTCTCACGGTGGGGTTAGCTTTCTTT.

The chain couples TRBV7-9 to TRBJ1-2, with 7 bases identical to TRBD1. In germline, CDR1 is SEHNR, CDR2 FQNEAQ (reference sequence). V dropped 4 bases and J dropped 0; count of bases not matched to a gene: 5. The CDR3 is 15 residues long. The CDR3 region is CASSWGQRPNYGYTF. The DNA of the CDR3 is TGTGCCAGCAGCTGGGGACAGCGCCCTAACTATGGCTACACCTTC.

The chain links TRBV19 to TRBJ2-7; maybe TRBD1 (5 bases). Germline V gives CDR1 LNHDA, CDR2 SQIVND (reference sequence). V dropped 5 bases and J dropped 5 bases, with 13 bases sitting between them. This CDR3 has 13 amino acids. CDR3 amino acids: CASSLSGFNEQYF. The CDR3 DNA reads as TGTGCCAGTAGTTTATCAGGGTTTAACGAGCAGTACTTC.

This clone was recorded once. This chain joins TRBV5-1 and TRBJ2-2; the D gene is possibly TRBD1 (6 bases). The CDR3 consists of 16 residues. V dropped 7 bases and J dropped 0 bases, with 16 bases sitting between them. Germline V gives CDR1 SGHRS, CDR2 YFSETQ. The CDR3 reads CASAKGDRTNTGELFF. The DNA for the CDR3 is TGCGCCAGCGCCAAGGGCGACAGGACGAACACCGGGGAGCTGTTTTTT.